These T cell receptor beta chains were read from a single sample in a study of PD-1 blockade in classical Hodgkin lymphoma. TCRdb's copy holds only in-frame clones and misses some; the assay was immunoSEQ multiplex PCR. The data contain about 35,000 clones, over 65% of them singletons. The sample consisted of peripheral blood mononuclear cells (PBMCs), taken before the second cycle of nivolumab. These receptors originate from a human donor with classical Hodgkin lymphoma. CDR3s include the opening cysteine and the closing phenylalanine or tryptophan. Fields, in order: V gene, clone size, D gene, J gene, CDR3 protein, CDR3 DNA. A D gene is named only where the DNA matches it firmly. Clone size, where shown, is once, few, many, or a class for clones that have expanded.

v_call: TRBV29-1
clone_size: .
d_call: TRBD2
j_call: TRBJ2-3
cdr3_aa: CSLGGLAGISTDTQYF
cdr3_nt: TGCAGCCTCGGCGGACTAGCGGGAATCAGCACAGATACGCAGTATTTT

v_call: TRBV25-1
clone_size: .
d_call: TRBD2
j_call: TRBJ2-1
cdr3_aa: CASSEYDGRHYNEQFF
cdr3_nt: TGTGCCAGCAGTGAATATGACGGGAGGCACTACAATGAGCAGTTCTTC

v_call: TRBV9
clone_size: .
d_call: TRBD2
j_call: TRBJ2-1
cdr3_aa: CASSAERGPTNEQFF
cdr3_nt: TGTGCCAGCAGCGCCGAGCGGGGCCCTACCAATGAGCAGTTCTTC

v_call: TRBV11-3
clone_size: .
d_call: .
j_call: TRBJ1-2
cdr3_aa: CASKWQLNYGYTF
cdr3_nt: TGTGCCAGCAAGTGGCAGTTGAACTATGGCTACACCTTC

v_call: TRBV7-2
clone_size: .
d_call: .
j_call: TRBJ1-4
cdr3_aa: CASSLGGRGNEKLFF
cdr3_nt: TGTGCCAGCAGCTTAGGGGGGCGCGGTAATGAAAAACTGTTTTTT

v_call: TRBV18
clone_size: .
d_call: TRBD1
j_call: TRBJ2-5
cdr3_aa: CASSPAWTGLEKSQYF
cdr3_nt: TGTGCCAGCTCACCGGCCTGGACAGGCCTAGAGAAATCCCAGTACTTC

v_call: TRBV5-1
clone_size: .
d_call: .
j_call: TRBJ2-7
cdr3_aa: CASSLGAPYEQYF
cdr3_nt: TGCGCCAGCAGCTTGGGGGCACCCTACGAGCAGTACTTC

v_call: TRBV5-1
clone_size: .
d_call: TRBD2
j_call: TRBJ2-1
cdr3_aa: CASSPGSGGDNEQFF
cdr3_nt: TGCGCCAGCAGCCCAGGAAGCGGGGGGGACAATGAGCAGTTCTTC

v_call: TRBV19
clone_size: .
d_call: .
j_call: TRBJ2-2
cdr3_aa: CASSALDSNTGELFF
cdr3_nt: TGTGCCAGTAGTGCCCTGGACAGCAACACCGGGGAGCTGTTTTTT

v_call: TRBV6-1
clone_size: .
d_call: TRBD1
j_call: TRBJ1-4
cdr3_aa: CASSEMGGGAANEKLFF
cdr3_nt: TGTGCCAGCAGTGAAATGGGAGGGGGCGCAGCTAATGAAAAACTGTTTTTT

v_call: TRBV25-1
clone_size: .
d_call: .
j_call: TRBJ2-5
cdr3_aa: CASSGDTQETQYF
cdr3_nt: TGTGCCAGCAGTGGGGACACCCAAGAGACCCAGTACTTC

v_call: TRBV25-1
clone_size: .
d_call: .
j_call: TRBJ1-2
cdr3_aa: CASRPRGFYGYTF
cdr3_nt: TGTGCCAGCAGACCACGGGGGTTCTATGGCTACACCTTC

v_call: TRBV6-5
clone_size: .
d_call: .
j_call: TRBJ2-5
cdr3_aa: CASGTGLQETQYF
cdr3_nt: TGTGCCAGCGGCACAGGGCTCCAAGAGACCCAGTACTTC

v_call: TRBV5-1
clone_size: .
d_call: .
j_call: TRBJ2-5
cdr3_aa: CASSWKDRQETQYF
cdr3_nt: TGCGCCAGCAGCTGGAAGGACAGACAAGAGACCCAGTACTTC

v_call: TRBV7-3
clone_size: medium-sized
d_call: .
j_call: TRBJ2-1
cdr3_aa: CASSFGLGVYNEQFF
cdr3_nt: TGTGCCAGCAGCTTCGGGCTGGGAGTCTACAATGAGCAGTTCTTC

v_call: TRBV18
clone_size: .
d_call: .
j_call: TRBJ2-3
cdr3_aa: CASSPRGVSTDTQYF
cdr3_nt: TGTGCCAGCTCACCCCGAGGGGTAAGCACAGATACGCAGTATTTT

v_call: TRBV5-1
clone_size: .
d_call: TRBD1
j_call: TRBJ1-6
cdr3_aa: CASSASPGQGILNSPLHF
cdr3_nt: TGCGCCAGCAGCGCTTCCCCGGGACAGGGAATTCTGAATTCACCCCTCCACTTT

v_call: TRBV5-4
clone_size: .
d_call: .
j_call: TRBJ2-3
cdr3_aa: CASSLGEASTDTQYF
cdr3_nt: TGTGCCAGCAGCTTGGGGGAAGCTAGCACAGATACGCAGTATTTT

v_call: TRBV20-1
clone_size: .
d_call: .
j_call: TRBJ2-5
cdr3_aa: CSAIGQETQYF
cdr3_nt: TGCAGTGCTATAGGTCAAGAGACCCAGTACTTC

v_call: TRBV10-3
clone_size: many
d_call: TRBD2
j_call: TRBJ2-7
cdr3_aa: CAIKPTSGVSYEQYF
cdr3_nt: TGTGCCATCAAACCCACTAGCGGGGTAAGCTACGAGCAGTACTTC

v_call: TRBV27
clone_size: .
d_call: .
j_call: TRBJ1-4
cdr3_aa: CASSLRAGLLEKLFF
cdr3_nt: TGTGCCAGCAGTTTGCGGGCAGGGCTTTTGGAAAAACTGTTTTTT

v_call: TRBV11-2
clone_size: .
d_call: .
j_call: TRBJ1-3
cdr3_aa: CASSSQQPYSGNTIYF
cdr3_nt: TGTGCCAGCAGTTCTCAACAGCCGTACTCTGGAAACACCATATATTTT

v_call: TRBV6-6
clone_size: .
d_call: .
j_call: TRBJ1-5
cdr3_aa: CASSYGSLGPQHF
cdr3_nt: TGTGCCAGCAGTTACGGGAGTCTAGGGCCCCAGCATTTT

v_call: TRBV18
clone_size: .
d_call: TRBD2
j_call: TRBJ2-2
cdr3_aa: CASSPTLAGDVGELFF
cdr3_nt: TGTGCCAGCTCACCAACCCTAGCGGGGGATGTCGGGGAGCTGTTTTTT

v_call: TRBV18
clone_size: .
d_call: TRBD1
j_call: TRBJ2-7
cdr3_aa: CASTKTGAGEQYF
cdr3_nt: TGTGCCAGCACTAAGACAGGGGCGGGGGAGCAGTACTTC

v_call: TRBV7-3
clone_size: .
d_call: TRBD1
j_call: TRBJ2-1
cdr3_aa: CASSPDAQGALYNEQFF
cdr3_nt: TGTGCCAGCAGCCCAGACGCACAGGGGGCCCTTTACAATGAGCAGTTCTTC

v_call: TRBV29-1
clone_size: .
d_call: .
j_call: TRBJ2-3
cdr3_aa: CSVVGPGWADTQYF
cdr3_nt: TGCAGCGTTGTGGGCCCGGGGTGGGCAGATACGCAGTATTTT

v_call: TRBV2
clone_size: .
d_call: .
j_call: TRBJ1-6
cdr3_aa: CASSEGSPLHF
cdr3_nt: TGTGCCAGCAGTGAGGGTTCACCCCTCCACTTT

v_call: TRBV4-3
clone_size: .
d_call: TRBD1
j_call: TRBJ2-7
cdr3_aa: CASSLNRGYEQYF
cdr3_nt: TGCGCCAGCAGCCTCAACAGGGGCTACGAGCAGTACTTC

v_call: TRBV4-3
clone_size: few
d_call: .
j_call: TRBJ1-6
cdr3_aa: CASSQDRRSYNSPLHF
cdr3_nt: TGCGCCAGCAGCCAAGATCGCCGCTCCTATAATTCACCCCTCCACTTT

v_call: TRBV11-1
clone_size: .
d_call: .
j_call: TRBJ1-3
cdr3_aa: CASSLGPGDSGNTIYF
cdr3_nt: TGTGCCAGCAGCTTGGGACCAGGAGACTCTGGAAACACCATATATTTT

v_call: TRBV2
clone_size: few
d_call: TRBD1
j_call: TRBJ2-7
cdr3_aa: CASSVRTGDYEQYF
cdr3_nt: TGTGCCAGCAGTGTTCGGACAGGTGATTACGAGCAGTACTTC

v_call: TRBV15
clone_size: .
d_call: .
j_call: TRBJ2-1
cdr3_aa: CATSRDITVYNEQFF
cdr3_nt: TGTGCCACCAGCAGAGATATCACAGTTTACAATGAGCAGTTCTTC

v_call: TRBV10-3
clone_size: .
d_call: .
j_call: TRBJ2-7
cdr3_aa: CAIMVDSRHEQYF
cdr3_nt: TGTGCCATCATGGTCGACTCCCGCCACGAGCAGTACTTC

v_call: TRBV2
clone_size: once
d_call: .
j_call: TRBJ1-2
cdr3_aa: CASSPQDSYTF
cdr3_nt: TGTGCCAGCAGTCCACAGGACAGCTACACCTTC

v_call: TRBV16
clone_size: .
d_call: .
j_call: TRBJ2-7
cdr3_aa: CASSQRQDGAEQYF
cdr3_nt: TGTGCCAGCAGCCAACGACAGGACGGGGCCGAGCAGTACTTC

v_call: TRBV7-6
clone_size: .
d_call: TRBD2
j_call: TRBJ2-1
cdr3_aa: CASSLASGAAGGLWNEQFF
cdr3_nt: TGTGCCAGCAGCTTAGCGTCAGGGGCAGCGGGGGGCCTCTGGAATGAGCAGTTCTTC

v_call: TRBV18
clone_size: .
d_call: .
j_call: TRBJ1-1
cdr3_aa: CASSRQPHSYTEAFF
cdr3_nt: TGTGCCAGCTCACGACAACCACACTCCTACACTGAAGCTTTCTTT

v_call: TRBV5-4
clone_size: .
d_call: .
j_call: TRBJ2-5
cdr3_aa: CASSDTEETQYF
cdr3_nt: TGTGCCAGCAGCGACACTGAAGAGACCCAGTACTTC

v_call: TRBV10-1
clone_size: .
d_call: TRBD2
j_call: TRBJ2-1
cdr3_aa: CASSEQAGGNEQFF
cdr3_nt: TGCGCCAGCAGTGAACAGGCGGGGGGGAATGAGCAGTTCTTC

v_call: TRBV10-3
clone_size: .
d_call: .
j_call: TRBJ2-6
cdr3_aa: CAISEPGANVLTF
cdr3_nt: TGTGCCATCAGTGAGCCTGGGGCCAACGTCCTGACTTTC

v_call: TRBV4-3
clone_size: .
d_call: .
j_call: TRBJ2-7
cdr3_aa: CASSQDRRPGEQYF
cdr3_nt: TGCGCCAGCAGCCAAGACCGCCGCCCCGGCGAGCAGTACTTC

v_call: TRBV18
clone_size: .
d_call: TRBD1
j_call: TRBJ2-5
cdr3_aa: CASSPWMGQGADETQYF
cdr3_nt: TGTGCCAGCTCACCATGGATGGGACAGGGGGCCGACGAGACCCAGTACTTC

v_call: TRBV7-9
clone_size: once
d_call: .
j_call: TRBJ2-1
cdr3_aa: CASTPKAGIFDEQFF
cdr3_nt: TGTGCCAGCACCCCCAAAGCAGGGATTTTCGATGAGCAGTTCTTC

v_call: TRBV4-1
clone_size: .
d_call: .
j_call: TRBJ2-7
cdr3_aa: CASSQDTDRYSYEQYF
cdr3_nt: TGCGCCAGCAGCCAAGATACAGACAGGTACTCCTACGAGCAGTACTTC

v_call: TRBV6-5
clone_size: .
d_call: .
j_call: TRBJ2-7
cdr3_aa: CASSLGTSYYEQYF
cdr3_nt: TGTGCCAGCAGTCTAGGGACCAGCTACTACGAGCAGTACTTC

v_call: TRBV6-1
clone_size: .
d_call: .
j_call: TRBJ1-5
cdr3_aa: CASSDRADRVPQHF
cdr3_nt: TGTGCCAGCAGTGACAGGGCGGATCGGGTGCCCCAGCATTTT

v_call: TRBV20-1
clone_size: .
d_call: .
j_call: TRBJ1-2
cdr3_aa: CSARVSGGYTF
cdr3_nt: TGCAGTGCTAGAGTGAGTGGGGGCTACACCTTC

v_call: TRBV5-6
clone_size: .
d_call: .
j_call: TRBJ1-2
cdr3_aa: CASSFFNARGYTF
cdr3_nt: TGTGCCAGCAGCTTTTTCAACGCGCGGGGCTACACCTTC